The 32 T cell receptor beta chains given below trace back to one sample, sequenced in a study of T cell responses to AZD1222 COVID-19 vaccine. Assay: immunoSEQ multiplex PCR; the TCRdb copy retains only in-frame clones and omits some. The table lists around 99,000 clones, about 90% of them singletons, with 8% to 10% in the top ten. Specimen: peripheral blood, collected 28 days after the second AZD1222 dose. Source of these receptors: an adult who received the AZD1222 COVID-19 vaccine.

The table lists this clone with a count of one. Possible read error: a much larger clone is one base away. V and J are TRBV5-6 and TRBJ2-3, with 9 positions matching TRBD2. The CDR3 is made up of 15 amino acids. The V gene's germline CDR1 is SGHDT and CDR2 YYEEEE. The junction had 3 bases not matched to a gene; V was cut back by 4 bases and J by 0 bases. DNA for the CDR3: TGTGCCAGCAGCCGAACTAGCGGGAGCACAGATACGCAGTATTTT. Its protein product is CASSRTSGSTDTQYF.

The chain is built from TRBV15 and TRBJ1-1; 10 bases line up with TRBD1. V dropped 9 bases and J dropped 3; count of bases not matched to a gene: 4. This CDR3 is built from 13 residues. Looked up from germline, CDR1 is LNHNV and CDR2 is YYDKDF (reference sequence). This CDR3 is CATRQGAHTEAFF. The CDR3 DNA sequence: TGTGCCACGAGACAGGGGGCGCACACTGAAGCTTTCTTT.

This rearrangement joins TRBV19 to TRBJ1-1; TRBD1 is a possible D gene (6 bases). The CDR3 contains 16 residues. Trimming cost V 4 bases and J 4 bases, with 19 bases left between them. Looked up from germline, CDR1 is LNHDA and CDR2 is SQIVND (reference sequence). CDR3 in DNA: TGTGCCAGTAGTAGGCAAGGGGGGGCGTCCGGCACTGAAGCTTTCTTT. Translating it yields CASSRQGGASGTEAFF.

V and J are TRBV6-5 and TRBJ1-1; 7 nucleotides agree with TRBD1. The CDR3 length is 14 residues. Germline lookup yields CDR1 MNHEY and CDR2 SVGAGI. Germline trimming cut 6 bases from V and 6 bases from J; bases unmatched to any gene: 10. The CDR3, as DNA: TGTGCCAGCAGGTCACAGGGGAATGGTGCTGAAGCTTTCTTT. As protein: CASRSQGNGAEAFF.

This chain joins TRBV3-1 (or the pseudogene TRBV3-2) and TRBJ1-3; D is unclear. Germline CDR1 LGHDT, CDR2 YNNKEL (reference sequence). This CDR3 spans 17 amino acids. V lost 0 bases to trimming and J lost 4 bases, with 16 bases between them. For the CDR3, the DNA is TGTGCCAGCAGCCAAGATCTTCGGCGAAGGGAAGGAAACACCATATATTTT. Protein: CASSQDLRRREGNTIYF.

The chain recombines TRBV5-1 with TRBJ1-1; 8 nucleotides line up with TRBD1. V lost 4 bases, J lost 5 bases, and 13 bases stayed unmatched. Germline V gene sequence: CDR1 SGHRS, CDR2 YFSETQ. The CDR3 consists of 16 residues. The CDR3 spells CASSPNRGGGNTEAFF. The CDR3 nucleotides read TGCGCCAGCAGCCCGAACAGGGGGGGAGGGAATACTGAAGCTTTCTTT. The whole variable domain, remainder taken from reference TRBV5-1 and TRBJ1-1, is KAGVTQTPRYLIKTRGQQVTLSCSPISGHRSVSWYQQTPGQGLQFLFEYFSETQRNKGNFPGRFSGRQFSNSRSEMNVSTLELGDSALYLCASSPNRGGGNTEAFFGQGTRLTVV.

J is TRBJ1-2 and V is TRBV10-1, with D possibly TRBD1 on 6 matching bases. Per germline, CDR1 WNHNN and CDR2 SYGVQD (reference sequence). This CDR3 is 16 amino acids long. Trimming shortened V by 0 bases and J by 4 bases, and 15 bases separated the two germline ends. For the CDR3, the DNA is TGCGCCAGCAGTGAGTCTTACAGGGAGATGGGCTATGGCTACACCTTC. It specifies CASSESYREMGYGYTF.

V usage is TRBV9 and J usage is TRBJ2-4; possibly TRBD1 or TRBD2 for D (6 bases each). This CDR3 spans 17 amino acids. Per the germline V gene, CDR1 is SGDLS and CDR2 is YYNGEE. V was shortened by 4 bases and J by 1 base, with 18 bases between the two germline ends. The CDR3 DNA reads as TGTGCCAGCAGCCCCGCAGGTGGGGGGCCCGCCAAAAACATTCAGTACTTC. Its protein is CASSPAGGGPAKNIQYF.

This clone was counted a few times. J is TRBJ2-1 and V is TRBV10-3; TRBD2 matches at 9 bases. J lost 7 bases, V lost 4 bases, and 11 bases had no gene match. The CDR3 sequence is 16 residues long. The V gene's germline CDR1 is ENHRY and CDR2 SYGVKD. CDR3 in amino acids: CAISVSGTSTRNEQFF. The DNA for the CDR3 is TGTGCCATCAGTGTGAGTGGGACTAGCACTCGGAATGAGCAGTTCTTC.

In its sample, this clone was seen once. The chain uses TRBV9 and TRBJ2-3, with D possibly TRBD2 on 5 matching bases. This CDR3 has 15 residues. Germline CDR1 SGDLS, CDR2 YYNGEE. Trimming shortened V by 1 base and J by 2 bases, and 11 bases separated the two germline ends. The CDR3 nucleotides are TGTGCCAGCAGCGTAAGCGGACCCTCCACAGATACGCAGTATTTT. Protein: CASSVSGPSTDTQYF.

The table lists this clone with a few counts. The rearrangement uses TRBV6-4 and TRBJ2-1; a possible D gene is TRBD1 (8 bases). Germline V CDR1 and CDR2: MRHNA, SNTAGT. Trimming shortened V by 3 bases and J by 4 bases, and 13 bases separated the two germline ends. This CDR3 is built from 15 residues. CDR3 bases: TGTGCCAGCAGTGAAGGACAGGGAGGGTACAATGAGCAGTTCTTC. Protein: CASSEGQGGYNEQFF.

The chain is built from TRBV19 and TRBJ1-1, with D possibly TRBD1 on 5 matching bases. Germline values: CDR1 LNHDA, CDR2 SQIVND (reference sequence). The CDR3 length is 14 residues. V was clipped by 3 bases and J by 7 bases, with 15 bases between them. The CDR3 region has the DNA TGTGCCAGTAGTATTCAGGGAGGGATAATTGAAGCTTTCTTT. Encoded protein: CASSIQGGIIEAFF.

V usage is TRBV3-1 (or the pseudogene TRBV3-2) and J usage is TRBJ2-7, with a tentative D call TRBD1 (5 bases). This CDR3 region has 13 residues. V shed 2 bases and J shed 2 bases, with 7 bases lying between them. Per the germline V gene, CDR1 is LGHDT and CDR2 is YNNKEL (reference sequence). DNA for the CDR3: TGTGCCAGCAGCCAAAACAGGCCCTACGAGCAGTACTTC. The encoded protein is CASSQNRPYEQYF.

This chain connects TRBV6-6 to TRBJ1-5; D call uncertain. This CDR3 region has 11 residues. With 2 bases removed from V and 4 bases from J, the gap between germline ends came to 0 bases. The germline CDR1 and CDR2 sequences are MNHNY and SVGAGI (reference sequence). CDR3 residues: CASSYNQPQHF. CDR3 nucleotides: TGTGCCAGCAGTTACAATCAGCCCCAGCATTTT.

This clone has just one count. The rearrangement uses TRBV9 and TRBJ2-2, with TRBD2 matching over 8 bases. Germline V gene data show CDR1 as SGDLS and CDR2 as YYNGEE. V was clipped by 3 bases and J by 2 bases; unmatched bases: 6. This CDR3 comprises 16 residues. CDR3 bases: TGTGCCAGCAGCGCCTTAGGGACTAGAAACACCGGGGAGCTGTTTTTT. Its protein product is CASSALGTRNTGELFF.

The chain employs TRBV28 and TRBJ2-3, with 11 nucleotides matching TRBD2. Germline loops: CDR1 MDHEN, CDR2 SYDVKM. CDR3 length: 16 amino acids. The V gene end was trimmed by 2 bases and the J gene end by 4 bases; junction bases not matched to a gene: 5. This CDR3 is CASSLRALAGADTQYF. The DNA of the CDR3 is TGTGCCAGCAGTTTACGTGCACTAGCGGGAGCAGATACGCAGTATTTT.

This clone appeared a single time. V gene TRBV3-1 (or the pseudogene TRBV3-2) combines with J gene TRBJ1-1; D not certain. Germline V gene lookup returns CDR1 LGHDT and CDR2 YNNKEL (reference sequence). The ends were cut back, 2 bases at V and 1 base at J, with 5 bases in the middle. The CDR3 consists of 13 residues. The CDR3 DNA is TGTGCCAGCAGCCAAAGTACGAACACTGAAGCTTTCTTT. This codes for CASSQSTNTEAFF.

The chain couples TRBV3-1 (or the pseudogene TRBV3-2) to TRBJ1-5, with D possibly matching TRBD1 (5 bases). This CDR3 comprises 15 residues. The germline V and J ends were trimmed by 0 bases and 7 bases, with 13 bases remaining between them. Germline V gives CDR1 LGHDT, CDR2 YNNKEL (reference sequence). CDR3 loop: CASSQDAQGRQPQHF. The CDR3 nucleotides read TGTGCCAGCAGCCAAGATGCGCAGGGAAGGCAGCCCCAGCATTTT.

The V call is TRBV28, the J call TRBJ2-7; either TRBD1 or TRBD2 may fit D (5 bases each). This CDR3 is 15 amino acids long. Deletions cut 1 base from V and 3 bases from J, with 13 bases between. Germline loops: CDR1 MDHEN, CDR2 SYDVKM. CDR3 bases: TGTGCCAGCAGTTTATCTCGGCAGGGAGACTACGAGCAGTACTTC. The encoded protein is CASSLSRQGDYEQYF.

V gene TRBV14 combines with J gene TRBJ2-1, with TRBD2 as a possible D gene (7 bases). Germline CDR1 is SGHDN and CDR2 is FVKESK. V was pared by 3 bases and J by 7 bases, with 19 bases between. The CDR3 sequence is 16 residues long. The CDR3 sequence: CASSHDPWGGQNEQFF. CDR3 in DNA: TGTGCCAGCAGCCATGACCCGTGGGGGGGGCAAAATGAGCAGTTCTTC.

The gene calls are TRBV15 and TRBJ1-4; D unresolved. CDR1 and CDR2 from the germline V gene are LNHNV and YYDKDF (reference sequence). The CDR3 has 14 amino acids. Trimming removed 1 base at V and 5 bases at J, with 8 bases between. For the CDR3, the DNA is TGTGCCACCAGCAGAGGGGTGACAAATGAAAAACTGTTTTTT. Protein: CATSRGVTNEKLFF.

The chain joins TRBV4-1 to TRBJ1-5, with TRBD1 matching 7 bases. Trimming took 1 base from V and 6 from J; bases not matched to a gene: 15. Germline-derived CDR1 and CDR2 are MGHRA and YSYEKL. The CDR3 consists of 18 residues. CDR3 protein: CASSQVHLTGSRGQPQHF. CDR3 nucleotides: TGCGCCAGCAGCCAAGTGCACCTGACAGGGAGTCGGGGTCAGCCCCAGCATTTT.

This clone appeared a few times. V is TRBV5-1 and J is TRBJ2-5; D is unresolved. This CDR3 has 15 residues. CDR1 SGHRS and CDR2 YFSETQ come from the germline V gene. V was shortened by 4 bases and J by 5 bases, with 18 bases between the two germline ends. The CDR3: CASSLRQRSAETQYF. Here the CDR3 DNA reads TGCGCCAGCAGCCTAAGGCAGAGGAGCGCTGAGACCCAGTACTTC.

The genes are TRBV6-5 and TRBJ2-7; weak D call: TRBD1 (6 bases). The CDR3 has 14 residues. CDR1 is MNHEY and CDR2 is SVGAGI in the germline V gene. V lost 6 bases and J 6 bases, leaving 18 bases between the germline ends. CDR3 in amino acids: CASRGLTGIGEQYF. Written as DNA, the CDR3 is TGTGCCAGCAGGGGGCTAACAGGGATCGGCGAGCAGTACTTC.

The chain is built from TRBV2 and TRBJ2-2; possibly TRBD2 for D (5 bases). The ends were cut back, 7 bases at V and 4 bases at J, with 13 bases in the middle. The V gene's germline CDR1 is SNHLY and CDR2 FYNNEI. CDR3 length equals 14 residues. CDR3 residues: CASKGEAGTGELFF. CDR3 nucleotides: TGTGCCAGCAAGGGAGAAGCCGGCACCGGGGAGCTGTTTTTT.

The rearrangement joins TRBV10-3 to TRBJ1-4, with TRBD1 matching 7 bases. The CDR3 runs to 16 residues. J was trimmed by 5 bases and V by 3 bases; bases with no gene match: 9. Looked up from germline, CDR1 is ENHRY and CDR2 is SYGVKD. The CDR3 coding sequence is TGTGCCATCAGTGAACGCCAGGGGGTGCGAAATGAAAAACTGTTTTTT. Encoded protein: CAISERQGVRNEKLFF.

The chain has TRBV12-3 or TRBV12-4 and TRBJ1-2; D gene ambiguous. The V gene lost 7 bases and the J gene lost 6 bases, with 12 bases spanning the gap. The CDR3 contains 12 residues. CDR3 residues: CASKPRSHGYTF. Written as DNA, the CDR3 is TGTGCCAGCAAGCCCAGGAGTCATGGCTACACCTTC.

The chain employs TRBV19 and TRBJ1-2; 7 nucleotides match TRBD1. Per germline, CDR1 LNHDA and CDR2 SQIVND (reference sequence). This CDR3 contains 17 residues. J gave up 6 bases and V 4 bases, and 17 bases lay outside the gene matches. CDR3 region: CASSTPYPRDSENGYTF. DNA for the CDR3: TGTGCCAGTAGTACCCCGTACCCCCGGGACAGTGAAAATGGCTACACCTTC.

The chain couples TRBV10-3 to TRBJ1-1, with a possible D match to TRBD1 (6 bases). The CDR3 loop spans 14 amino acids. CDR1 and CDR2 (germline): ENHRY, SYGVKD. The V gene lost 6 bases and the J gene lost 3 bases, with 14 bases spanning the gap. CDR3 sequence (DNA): TGTGCCATCAGGGACAGTCTGAAAGACACTGAAGCTTTCTTT. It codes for CAIRDSLKDTEAFF.

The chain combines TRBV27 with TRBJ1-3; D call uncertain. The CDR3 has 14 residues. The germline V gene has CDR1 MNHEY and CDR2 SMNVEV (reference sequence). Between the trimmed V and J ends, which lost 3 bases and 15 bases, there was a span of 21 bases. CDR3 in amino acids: CASSFRDTRLVEYF. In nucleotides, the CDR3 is TGTGCCAGCAGTTTTCGAGACACCAGACTCGTGGAATATTTT.

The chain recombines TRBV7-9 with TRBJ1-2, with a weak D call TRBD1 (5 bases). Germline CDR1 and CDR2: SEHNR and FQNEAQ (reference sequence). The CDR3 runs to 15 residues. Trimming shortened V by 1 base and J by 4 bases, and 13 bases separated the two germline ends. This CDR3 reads CASSLVGTPVYGYTF. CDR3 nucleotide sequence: TGTGCCAGCAGCTTAGTAGGGACCCCTGTCTATGGCTACACCTTC.

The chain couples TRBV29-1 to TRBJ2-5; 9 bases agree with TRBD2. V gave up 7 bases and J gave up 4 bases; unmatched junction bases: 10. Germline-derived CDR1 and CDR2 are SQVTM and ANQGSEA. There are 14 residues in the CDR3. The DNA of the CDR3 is TGCAGCGGGAGGGTTAGCGGGGGTGGAGAGACCCAGTACTTC. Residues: CSGRVSGGGETQYF.